This entry describes one T cell receptor (beta chain). Its antigen remains unidentified. These data belong to a study of blood T cells in healthy people across ages. The second PCR ran about 6 to 12 cycles with a sample-barcoded 5' primer and J-beta primers. TCRdb re-derived calls from the 5' RACE reads in MiXCR, one entry per CDR3 protein. The table has 660,000 or so distinct CDR3 sequences, approximately 59% seen once. Study outcomes and limitations: The recorded TCR beta diversity per million T cells decreased in a roughly linear manner with age. As naive T cell percentage varied, TCR beta diversity correlated strongly with it. The study found more naive CD4+ cells and higher diversity in long-lived than aged donors.

CDR1 and CDR2 from the germline V gene are SGDLS and YYNGEE. After removal of 2 bases from V and 5 bases from J, the junction contained 9 bases not matched to a gene. The CDR3 is 16 amino acids. The material sequenced was blood. The clonotype comes from a man aged 60-69 years in good health. The chain couples TRBV9 to TRBJ2-5, with 10 positions matching TRBD2. The CDR3 nucleotides read TGTGCCAGCAGCGTCGGAAGCGGGGGGGCCGCTGAGACCCAGTACTTC. Protein product: CASSVGSGGAAETQYF.